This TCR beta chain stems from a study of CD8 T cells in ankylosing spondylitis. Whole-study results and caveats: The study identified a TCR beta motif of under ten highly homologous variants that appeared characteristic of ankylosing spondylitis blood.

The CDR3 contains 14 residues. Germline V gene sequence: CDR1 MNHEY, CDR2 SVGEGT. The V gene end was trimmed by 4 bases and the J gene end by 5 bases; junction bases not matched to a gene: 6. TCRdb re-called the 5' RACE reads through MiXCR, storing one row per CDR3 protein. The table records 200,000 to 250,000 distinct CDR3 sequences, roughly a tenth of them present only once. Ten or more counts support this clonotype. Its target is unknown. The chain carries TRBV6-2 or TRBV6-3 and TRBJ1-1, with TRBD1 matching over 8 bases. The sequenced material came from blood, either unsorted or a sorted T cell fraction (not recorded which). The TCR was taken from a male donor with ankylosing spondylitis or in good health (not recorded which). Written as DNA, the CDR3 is TGTGCCAGCAGTTCACAGGGGGGGAGGACTGAAGCTTTCTTT. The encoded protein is CASSSQGGRTEAFF.